This entry features one T cell receptor (beta chain) sequence. Its specificity is not known. The record originates from a study of monozygotic twins with inflammatory bowel disease. The CDR3 consists of 15 residues. Germline V gene lookup returns CDR1 DFQATT and CDR2 SNEGSKA (reference sequence). Template-switch reactions added UMIs with a 6-nucleotide sample barcode. TCRdb re-analyzed the 5' RACE reads; it lists each CDR3 protein once, without DNA. In total, the table holds some 300,000 distinct CDR3 sequences. Overall study findings and caveats: Immunosuppressive treatments differing between patients may have added repertoire variability. Similarity of repertoires did not differ between concordant and discordant twins, possibly from limited power.

Source material: blood. This clonotype was sampled from a human donor with ulcerative colitis or Crohn's disease, or a healthy co-twin of an affected twin (not recorded which). V gene TRBV20-1 combines with J gene TRBJ2-4; the D call from TCRdb, TRBD1, cannot be confirmed without DNA. The CDR3 loop is CSARTQGVAKNIQYF.